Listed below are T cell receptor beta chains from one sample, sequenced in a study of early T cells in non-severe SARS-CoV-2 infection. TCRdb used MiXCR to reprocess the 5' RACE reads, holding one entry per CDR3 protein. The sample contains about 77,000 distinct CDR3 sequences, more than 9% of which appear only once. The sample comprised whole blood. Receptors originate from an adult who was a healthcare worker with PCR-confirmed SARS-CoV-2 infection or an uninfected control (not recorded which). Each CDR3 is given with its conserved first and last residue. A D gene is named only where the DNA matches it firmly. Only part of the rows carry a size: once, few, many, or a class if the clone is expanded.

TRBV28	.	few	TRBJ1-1	TGTGCCAGCAGCTCCGTCGTCGGGAGTGCTTTCTTT	CASSSVVGSAFF
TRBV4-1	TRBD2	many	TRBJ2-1	TGCGCCAGCAGCGGCCGGACTAGATCAGCGGACAATGAGCAGTTCTTC	CASSGRTRSADNEQFF
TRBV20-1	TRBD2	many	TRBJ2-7	TGCAGTGCTGGCCGGGGAGGGAGCACCTACGAGCAGTACTTC	CSAGRGGSTYEQYF
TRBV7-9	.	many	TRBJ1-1	TGTGCCAGCAGCTTAGCTGGGGGCATGAACACTGAAGCTTTCTTT	CASSLAGGMNTEAFF
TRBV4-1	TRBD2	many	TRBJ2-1	TGCGCCAGCAGCCAAGGGTTAGCGGGAGGGCCTTATGAGCAGTTCTTC	CASSQGLAGGPYEQFF
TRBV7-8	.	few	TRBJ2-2	TGTGTCAGCAGGTCCCCTAGCGCTACGAACACCGGGGAGCTGTTTTTT	CVSRSPSATNTGELFF
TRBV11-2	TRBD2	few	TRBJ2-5	TGTGCCAGCAGCTACCGCGGACTAGCGGTTGGGGGGGAGACCCAGTACTTC	CASSYRGLAVGGETQYF
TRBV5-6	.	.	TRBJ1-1	TGTGCCAGCAGCTTGATGACAGCCTTGATGAACACTGAAGCTTTCTTT	CASSLMTALMNTEAFF
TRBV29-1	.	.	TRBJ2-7	TGCAGCGTCTGTAGGGGATACGAGCAGTACTTC	CSVCRGYEQYF
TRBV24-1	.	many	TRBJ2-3	TGTGCCACCGGGGACGGGAATACGCAGTATTTT	CATGDGNTQYF
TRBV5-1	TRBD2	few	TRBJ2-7	TGCGCCAGCAGAGCAGCGGGAGACACCTACGAGCAGTACTTC	CASRAAGDTYEQYF
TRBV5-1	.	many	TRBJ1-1	TGCGCCAGCAGCGTGGGGATGAGTGGCACTGAAGCTTTCTTT	CASSVGMSGTEAFF
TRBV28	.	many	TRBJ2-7	TGTGCCAGCAGCCTCCGGCCTAGTAGGTACGAGCAGTACTTC	CASSLRPSRYEQYF
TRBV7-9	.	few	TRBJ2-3	TGTGCCAGCAGCCCAGAGGGGGACTTCGATACGCAGTATTTT	CASSPEGDFDTQYF
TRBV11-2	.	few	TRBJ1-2	TGTGCCAGCAGCCCTGGGGAAGGGCGAAACGTGTATGGCTACACCTTC	CASSPGEGRNVYGYTF
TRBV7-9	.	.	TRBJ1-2	TGTGCCAGCAGCTTAGCCCAGTCTGTAGAGTATGGCTACACCTTC	CASSLAQSVEYGYTF
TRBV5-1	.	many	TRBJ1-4	TGCGCCAGCAGCCCCAGTCCCAATGAAAAACTGTTTTTT	CASSPSPNEKLFF
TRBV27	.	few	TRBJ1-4	TGTGCCAGCAGTTCCTACCTCTTGGAAAAACTGTTTTTT	CASSSYLLEKLFF
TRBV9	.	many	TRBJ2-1	TGTGCCAGCAGCGTAAATCCCCTAGTACGAGGAGGACCGTACAATGAGCAGTTCTTC	CASSVNPLVRGGPYNEQFF
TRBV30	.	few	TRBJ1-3	TGTGCCTGGACTTATACCTCTGGAAACACCATATATTTT	CAWTYTSGNTIYF
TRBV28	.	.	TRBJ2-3	TGTGCCAGCAGTGGGGGGAGTAACTCAGATACGCAGTATTTT	CASSGGSNSDTQYF
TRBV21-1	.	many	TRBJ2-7	TGTGCCACCTCGGGACCCCTGAGCTCCTACGAGCAGTACTTC	CATSGPLSSYEQYF
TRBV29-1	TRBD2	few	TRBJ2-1	TGCAGCGTAGCCTCAGCGGGAGGGCTGTTCTTC	CSVASAGGLFF
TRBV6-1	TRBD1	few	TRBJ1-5	TGTGCCAGCAGTGGAGGGGGGACAGTTAATCAGCCCCAGCATTTT	CASSGGGTVNQPQHF
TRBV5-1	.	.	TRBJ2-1	TGCACCAGCAGCTTGGGGGGGACAGATACCTACAATGAGCAGTTCTTC	CTSSLGGTDTYNEQFF
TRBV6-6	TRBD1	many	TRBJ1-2	TGTGCCAGCACCACTTTGACAGGGGAGGACTATGGCTACACCTTC	CASTTLTGEDYGYTF
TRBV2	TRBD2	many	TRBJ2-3	TGTGCCAGCCTACGGACTAGCGGGAGTGCAGATACGCAGTATTTT	CASLRTSGSADTQYF
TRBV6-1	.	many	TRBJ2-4	TGTGCCAGCAGGGGGGACGTAGCCAAAAACATTCAGTACTTC	CASRGDVAKNIQYF
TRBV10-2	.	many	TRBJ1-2	TGCGCCAGCAGTGAGTCAGTGTACAGGGTGGAAGGCTACACCTTC	CASSESVYRVEGYTF
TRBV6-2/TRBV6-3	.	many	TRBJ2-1	TGTGCCAGCATGCGGGGCTCCTACAATGAGCAGTTCTTC	CASMRGSYNEQFF
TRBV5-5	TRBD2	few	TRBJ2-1	TGTGCCAGCGGACTAGCGGGAGGCAGGAATGAGCAGTTCTTC	CASGLAGGRNEQFF
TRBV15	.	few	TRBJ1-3	TGTGCCACCAGCGACAGCCGCTCTGGAAACACCATATATTTT	CATSDSRSGNTIYF
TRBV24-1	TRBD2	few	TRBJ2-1	TGTGCCACCGGAGCTAGCGGGAGGTCTGAGCAGTTCTTC	CATGASGRSEQFF
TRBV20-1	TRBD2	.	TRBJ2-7	TGCAGTGCCCTTCCTACTAGCGCCAATACCTACGAGCAGTACTTC	CSALPTSANTYEQYF
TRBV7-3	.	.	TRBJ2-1	TGTGCCAGCAGCTTACTGCCCCCTAGCCGGGCGAGCTCCTACAATGAGCAGTTCTTC	CASSLLPPSRASSYNEQFF
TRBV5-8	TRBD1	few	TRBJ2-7	TGTGCCAGCAGCTTGGCGGGGACAGGGTTCGAGCAGTACTTC	CASSLAGTGFEQYF
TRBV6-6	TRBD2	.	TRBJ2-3	TGTGCCAGCAGAAATAGCGGGAAGGCAGATACGCAGTATTTT	CASRNSGKADTQYF
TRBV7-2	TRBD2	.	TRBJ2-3	TGTGCCAGCAGTCTCTCGTCGGGAGGGCCCTCAACAGATACGCAGTATTTT	CASSLSSGGPSTDTQYF
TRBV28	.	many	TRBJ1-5	TGTGCCAGCAACCCCGCCCGGGGGCAGCCCCAGCATTTT	CASNPARGQPQHF
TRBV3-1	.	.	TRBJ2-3	TGTGCCAGCAGCCAAGGTCTAGGCACAGATACGCAGTATTTT	CASSQGLGTDTQYF